Given below is one T cell receptor (beta chain) in context. In the original processing: For nucleated cells, counts were estimated from reference gene primer amplification. Method: immunoSEQ multiplex PCR; TCRdb's copy keeps in-frame clones and lacks some. V and J calls and clone size follow that table, whereas D and trimming were derived from the DNA. The table lists 250,000 to 300,000 clones, around four fifths of them singletons. These data come from a study of blood T cell repertoires in COVID-19. Study in general: Donors in the United States, Italy and Spain gave samples during acute or convalescent COVID-19. T cells, B-cell-depleted T cells, or PBMCs supplied cDNA or gDNA.

V gave up 4 bases and J gave up 0 bases; unmatched junction bases: 6. The CDR3 has 17 amino acids. Germline V lookup: CDR1 SGHRS, CDR2 YFSETQ. The V gene is TRBV5-1, the J gene TRBJ2-3, with 12 nucleotides matching TRBD2. The sample comprised peripheral blood. The sequence came from a man aged 55 to 70 with acute or convalescent COVID-19. The CDR3 loop is CASSGTSGGSSTDTQYF. CDR3 nucleotides: TGCGCCAGCAGCGGAACTAGCGGGGGGTCAAGCACAGATACGCAGTATTTT.